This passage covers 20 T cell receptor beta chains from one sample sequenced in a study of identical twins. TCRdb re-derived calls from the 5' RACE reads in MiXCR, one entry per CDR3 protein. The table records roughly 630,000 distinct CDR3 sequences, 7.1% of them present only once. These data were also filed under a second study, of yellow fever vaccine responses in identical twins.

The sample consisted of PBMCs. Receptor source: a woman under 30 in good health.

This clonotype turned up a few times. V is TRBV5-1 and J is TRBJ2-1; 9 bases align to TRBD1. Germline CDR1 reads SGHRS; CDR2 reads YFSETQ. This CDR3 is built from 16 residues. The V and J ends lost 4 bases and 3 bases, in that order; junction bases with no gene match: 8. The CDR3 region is CASSALPGQGYNEQFF. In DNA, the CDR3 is TGCGCCAGCAGCGCGCTTCCGGGACAGGGCTACAATGAGCAGTTCTTC.

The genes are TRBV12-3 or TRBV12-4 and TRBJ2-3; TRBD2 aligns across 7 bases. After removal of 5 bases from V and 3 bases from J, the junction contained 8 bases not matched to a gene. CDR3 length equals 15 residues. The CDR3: CASSPELAPTDTQYF. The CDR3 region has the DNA TGTGCCAGCAGTCCTGAACTAGCGCCGACAGATACGCAGTATTTT.

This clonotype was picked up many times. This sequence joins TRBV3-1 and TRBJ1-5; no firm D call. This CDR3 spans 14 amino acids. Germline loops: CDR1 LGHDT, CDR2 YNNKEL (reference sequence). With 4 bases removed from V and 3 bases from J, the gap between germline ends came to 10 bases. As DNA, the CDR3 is TGTGCCAGCAGCCGTGGCGGCGCCAATCAGCCCCAGCATTTT. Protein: CASSRGGANQPQHF.

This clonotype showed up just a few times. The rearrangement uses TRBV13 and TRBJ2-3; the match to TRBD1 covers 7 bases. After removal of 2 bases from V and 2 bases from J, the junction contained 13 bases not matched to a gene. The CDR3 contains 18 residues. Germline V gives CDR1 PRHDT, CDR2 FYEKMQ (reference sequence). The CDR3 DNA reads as TGTGCCAGCAGCTTAAGGGGATACGACAGGGCGGTCACAGATACGCAGTATTTT. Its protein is CASSLRGYDRAVTDTQYF.

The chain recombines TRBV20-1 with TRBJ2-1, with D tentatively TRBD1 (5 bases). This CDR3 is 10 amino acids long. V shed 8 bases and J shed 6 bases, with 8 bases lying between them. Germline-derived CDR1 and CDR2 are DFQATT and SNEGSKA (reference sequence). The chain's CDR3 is CSLTANEQFF. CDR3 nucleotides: TGCAGTCTGACAGCCAATGAGCAGTTCTTC.

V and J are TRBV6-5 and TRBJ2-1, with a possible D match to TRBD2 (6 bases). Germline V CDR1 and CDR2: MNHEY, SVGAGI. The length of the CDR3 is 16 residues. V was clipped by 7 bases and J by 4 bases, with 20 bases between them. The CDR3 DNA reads TGTGCCAGCAATTCGGGGGAGGCTAGCGTATACAATGAGCAGTTCTTC. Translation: CASNSGEASVYNEQFF.

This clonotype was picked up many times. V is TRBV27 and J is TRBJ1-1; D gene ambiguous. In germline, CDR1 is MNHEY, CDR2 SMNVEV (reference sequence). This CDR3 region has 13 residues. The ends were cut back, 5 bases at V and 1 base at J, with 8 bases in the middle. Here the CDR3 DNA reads TGTGCCAGCAGTCCCGTTGCGAACACTGAAGCTTTCTTT. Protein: CASSPVANTEAFF.

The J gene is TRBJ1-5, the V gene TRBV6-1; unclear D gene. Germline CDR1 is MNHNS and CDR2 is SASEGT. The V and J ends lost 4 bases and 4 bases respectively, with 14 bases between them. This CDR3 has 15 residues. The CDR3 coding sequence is TGTGCCAGCAGTGCACCGGGCCAGCAAAATCAGCCCCAGCATTTT. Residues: CASSAPGQQNQPQHF.

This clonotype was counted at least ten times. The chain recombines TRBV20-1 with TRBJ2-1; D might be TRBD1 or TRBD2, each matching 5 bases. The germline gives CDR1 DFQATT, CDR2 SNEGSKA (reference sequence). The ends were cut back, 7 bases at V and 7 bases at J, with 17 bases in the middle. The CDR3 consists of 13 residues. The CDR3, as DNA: TGCAGTGGAGGGAGCGGTGGGGGAAATGAGCAGTTCTTC. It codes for CSGGSGGGNEQFF.

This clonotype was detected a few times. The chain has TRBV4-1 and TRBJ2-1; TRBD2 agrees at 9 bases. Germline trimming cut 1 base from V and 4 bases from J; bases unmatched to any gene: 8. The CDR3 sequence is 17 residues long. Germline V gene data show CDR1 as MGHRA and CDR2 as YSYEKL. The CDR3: CASSQALAGEVYNEQFF. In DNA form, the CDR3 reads TGCGCCAGCAGCCAAGCCTTAGCGGGAGAGGTATACAATGAGCAGTTCTTC.

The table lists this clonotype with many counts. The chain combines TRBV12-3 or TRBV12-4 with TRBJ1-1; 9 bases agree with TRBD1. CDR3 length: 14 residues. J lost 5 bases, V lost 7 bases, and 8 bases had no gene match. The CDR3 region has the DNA TGTGCCAGCACCGGACAGGGGACGTTTACTGAAGCTTTCTTT. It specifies CASTGQGTFTEAFF.

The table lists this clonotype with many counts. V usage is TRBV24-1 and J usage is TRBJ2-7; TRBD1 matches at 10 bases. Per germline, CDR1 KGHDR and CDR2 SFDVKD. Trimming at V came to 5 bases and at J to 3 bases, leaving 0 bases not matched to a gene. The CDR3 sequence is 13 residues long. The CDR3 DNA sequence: TGTGCCACCAGTGGGACAGGGGGCTACGAGCAGTACGTC. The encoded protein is CATSGTGGYEQYV.

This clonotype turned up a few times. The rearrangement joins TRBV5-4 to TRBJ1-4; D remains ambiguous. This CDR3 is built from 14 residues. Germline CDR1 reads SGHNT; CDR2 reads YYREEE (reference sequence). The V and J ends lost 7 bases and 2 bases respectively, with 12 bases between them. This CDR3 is CASSLPGTNEKLFF. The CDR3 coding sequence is TGTGCCAGCTCCCTGCCGGGGACTAATGAAAAACTGTTTTTT.

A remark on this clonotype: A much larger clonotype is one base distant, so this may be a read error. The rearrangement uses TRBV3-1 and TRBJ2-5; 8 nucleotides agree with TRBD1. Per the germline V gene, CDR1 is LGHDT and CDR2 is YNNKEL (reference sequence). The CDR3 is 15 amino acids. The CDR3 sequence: CASTQGTGDQETQYF. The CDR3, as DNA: TGTGCCAGCACCCAAGGGACAGGTGATCAAGAGACCCAGTACTTC.

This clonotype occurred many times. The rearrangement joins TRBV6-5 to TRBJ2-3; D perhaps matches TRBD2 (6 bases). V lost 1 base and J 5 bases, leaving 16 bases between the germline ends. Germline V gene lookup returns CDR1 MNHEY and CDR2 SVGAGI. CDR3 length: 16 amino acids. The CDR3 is CASSYLAGWSEDTQYF. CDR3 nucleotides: TGTGCCAGCAGTTACTTGGCGGGGTGGTCGGAAGATACGCAGTATTTT.

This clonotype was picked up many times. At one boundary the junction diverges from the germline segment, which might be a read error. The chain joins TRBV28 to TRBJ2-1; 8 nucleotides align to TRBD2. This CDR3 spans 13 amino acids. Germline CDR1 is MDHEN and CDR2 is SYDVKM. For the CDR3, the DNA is TGCGCCAGCAGCTTGGGCGGGGGGAATGAGCAGTTCTTC. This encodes CASSLGGGNEQFF.

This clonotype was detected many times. In DNA form, the CDR3 reads TGTGCCAGCAGCTTTCGGGGTGCTAGCGGGAGGGAGTTCTTC. It translates to CASSFRGASGREFF. The chain is built from TRBV7-8 and TRBJ2-1, with 12 bases lining up with TRBD2. The CDR3 length is 14 residues. CDR1 SGHVS and CDR2 FQNEAQ come from the germline V gene. With V trimmed by 3 bases and J by 14 bases, 8 bases remained unmatched.

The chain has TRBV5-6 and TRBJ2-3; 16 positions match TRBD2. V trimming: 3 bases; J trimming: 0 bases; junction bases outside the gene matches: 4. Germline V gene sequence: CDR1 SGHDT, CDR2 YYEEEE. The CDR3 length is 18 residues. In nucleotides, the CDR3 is TGTGCCAGCAGCTCAAGGGGACTAGCGGGGGGGAGCACAGATACGCAGTATTTT. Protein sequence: CASSSRGLAGGSTDTQYF. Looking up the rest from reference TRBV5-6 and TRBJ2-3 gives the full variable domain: DAGVTQSPTHLIKTRGQQVTLRCSPKSGHDTVSWYQQALGQGPQFIFQYYEEEERQRGNFPDRFSGHQFPNYSSELNVNALLLGDSALYLCASSSRGLAGGSTDTQYFGPGTRLTVL.

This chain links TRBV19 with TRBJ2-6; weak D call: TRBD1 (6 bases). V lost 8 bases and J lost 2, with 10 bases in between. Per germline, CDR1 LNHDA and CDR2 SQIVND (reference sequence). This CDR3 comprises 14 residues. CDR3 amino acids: CASGGGAGANVLTF. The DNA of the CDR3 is TGTGCCAGTGGTGGGGGCGCTGGGGCCAACGTCCTGACTTTC.

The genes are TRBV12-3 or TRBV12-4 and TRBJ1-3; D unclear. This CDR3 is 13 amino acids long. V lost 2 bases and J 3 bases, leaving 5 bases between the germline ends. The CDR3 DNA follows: TGTGCCAGCAGTTTATCGGGTGGAAACACCATATATTTT. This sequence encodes CASSLSGGNTIYF.